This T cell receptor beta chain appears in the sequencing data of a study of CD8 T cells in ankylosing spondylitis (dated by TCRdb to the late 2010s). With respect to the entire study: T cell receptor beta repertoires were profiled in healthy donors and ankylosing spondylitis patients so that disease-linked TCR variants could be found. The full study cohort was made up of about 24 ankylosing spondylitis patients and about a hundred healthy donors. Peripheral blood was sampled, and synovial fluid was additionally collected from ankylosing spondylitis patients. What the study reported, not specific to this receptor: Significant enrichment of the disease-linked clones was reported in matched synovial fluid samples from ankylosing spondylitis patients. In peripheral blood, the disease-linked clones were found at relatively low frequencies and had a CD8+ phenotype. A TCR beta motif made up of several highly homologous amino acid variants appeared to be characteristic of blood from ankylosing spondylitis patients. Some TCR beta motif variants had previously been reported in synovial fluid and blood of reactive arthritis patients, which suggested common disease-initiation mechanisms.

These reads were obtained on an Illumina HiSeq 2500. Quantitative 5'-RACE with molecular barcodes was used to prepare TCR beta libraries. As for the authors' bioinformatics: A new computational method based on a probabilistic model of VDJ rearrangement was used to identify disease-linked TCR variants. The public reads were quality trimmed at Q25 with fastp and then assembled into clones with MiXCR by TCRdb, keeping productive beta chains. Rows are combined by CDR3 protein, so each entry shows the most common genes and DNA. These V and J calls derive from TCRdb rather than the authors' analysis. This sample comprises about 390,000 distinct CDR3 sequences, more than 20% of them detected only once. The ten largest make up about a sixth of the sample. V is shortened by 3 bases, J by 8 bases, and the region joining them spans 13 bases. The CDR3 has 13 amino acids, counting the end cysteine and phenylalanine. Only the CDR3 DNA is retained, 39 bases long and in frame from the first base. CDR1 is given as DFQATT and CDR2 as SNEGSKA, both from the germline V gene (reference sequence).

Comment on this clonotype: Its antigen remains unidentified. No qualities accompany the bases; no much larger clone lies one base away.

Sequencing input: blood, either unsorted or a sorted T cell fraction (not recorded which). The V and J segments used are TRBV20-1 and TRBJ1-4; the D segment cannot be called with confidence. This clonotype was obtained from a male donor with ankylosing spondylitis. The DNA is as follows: TGCAGTGCTAGTGTGGCAGGCCGCGAAAAACTGTTTTTT. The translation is CSASVAGREKLFF.